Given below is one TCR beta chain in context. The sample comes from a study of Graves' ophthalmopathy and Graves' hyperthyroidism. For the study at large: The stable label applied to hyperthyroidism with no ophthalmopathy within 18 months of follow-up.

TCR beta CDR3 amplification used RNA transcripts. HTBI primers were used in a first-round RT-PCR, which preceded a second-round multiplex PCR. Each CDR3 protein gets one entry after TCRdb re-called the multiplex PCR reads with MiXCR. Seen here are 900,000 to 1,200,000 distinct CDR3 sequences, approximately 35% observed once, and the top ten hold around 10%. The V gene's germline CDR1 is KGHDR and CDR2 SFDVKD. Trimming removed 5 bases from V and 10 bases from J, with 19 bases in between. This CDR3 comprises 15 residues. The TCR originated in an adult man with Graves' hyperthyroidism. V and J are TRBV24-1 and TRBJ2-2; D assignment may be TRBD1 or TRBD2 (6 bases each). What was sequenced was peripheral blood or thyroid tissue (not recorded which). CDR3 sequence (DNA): TGTGCCACCAGTGCGTTGAACCGGGGGCGCGTGGAGCTGTTTTTT. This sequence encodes CATSALNRGRVELFF.